The clone carrying this TCR beta chain was recorded many times. What it binds is not known. These data originate in a study of early T cells in non-severe SARS-CoV-2 infection. At the level of the study: Bulk RNA from unsorted whole blood was sequenced; chains were unpaired. General study results and limits: VDJdb matching skewed toward anti-spike CD8 responses, missing private and CD4 specificities.

Trimming at V came to 0 bases and at J to 3 bases, leaving 9 bases not matched to a gene. Germline CDR1 SGHAT, CDR2 FQNNGV. The CDR3 is made up of 18 amino acids. TCRdb fed the 5' RACE reads into MiXCR, producing one record per CDR3 protein. The sample has 55,000 to 75,000 distinct CDR3 sequences, under 15% seen once. The origin of this receptor is an adult who was a healthcare worker with PCR-confirmed SARS-CoV-2 infection or an uninfected control (not recorded which). The sequencing sample was made of whole blood. The chain uses TRBV11-2 and TRBJ2-1, with 9 bases fitting TRBD2. Written as DNA, the CDR3 is TGTGCCAGCAGCTTAGAGTACGGCGGGAGGGCCTTCTACAATGAGCAGTTCTTC. Its protein is CASSLEYGGRAFYNEQFF.